The 27 T cell receptor beta chains listed next were all sequenced from one sample in a study of shared clonotypes between healthy human individuals. Generated by immunoSEQ multiplex PCR, the TCRdb table keeps only in-frame clones and is missing some. Seen here are some 2,000,000 clones, roughly 94% observed once, and the top ten hold 0.13%. Sequencing was performed on naive CD4+ T cells sorted from blood. Subset in this sample: CD45RA+ positively selected. All receptors derive from a man younger than 35 in good health.

The sample holds one count of this clone. The V gene is TRBV18, the J gene TRBJ1-1, with unresolved D. Trimming pared 2 bases from V and 5 bases from J, leaving 12 bases between. In germline, CDR1 is KGHSH, CDR2 LQKENI. This CDR3 region has 14 residues. The chain's CDR3 is CASSPTDGGTEAFF. The CDR3 DNA reads as TGTGCCAGCTCACCAACGGACGGCGGGACTGAAGCTTTCTTT.

Only a few counts were recorded for this clone. This chain links TRBV11-2 with TRBJ2-2; TRBD2 matches at 7 bases. Per the germline V gene, CDR1 is SGHAT and CDR2 is FQNNGV. The CDR3 has 15 amino acids. V shed 4 bases and J 0 bases; nucleotides not matched to a gene: 2. CDR3 DNA sequence: TGTGCCAGCAGCTGGGGGGGACCGAACACCGGGGAGCTGTTTTTT. Its protein is CASSWGGPNTGELFF. Full variable domain (rest looked up from reference TRBV11-2 and TRBJ2-2): EAGVAQSPRYKIIEKRQSVAFWCNPISGHATLYWYQQILGQGPKLLIQFQNNGVVDDSQLPKDRFSAERLKGVDSTLKIQPAKLEDSAVYLCASSWGGPNTGELFFGEGSRLTVL.

The gene calls are TRBV9 and TRBJ2-1; 11 nucleotides match TRBD2. The CDR3 loop spans 14 amino acids. V was pared by 7 bases and J by 6 bases, with 6 bases of the junction left unmatched. Germline CDR1 reads SGDLS; CDR2 reads YYNGEE. CDR3 sequence (DNA): TGTGCCAGCGAAAGACTAGCGGGACTCAATGAGCAGTTCTTC. This translates into CASERLAGLNEQFF.

The chain recombines TRBV5-6 with TRBJ2-7; no firm D call. There are 12 residues in the CDR3. Looked up from germline, CDR1 is SGHDT and CDR2 is YYEEEE. V lost 4 bases, J lost 0 bases, and 5 bases lay in between. Here the CDR3 DNA reads TGTGCCAGCAGCGGGAACTCCTACGAGCAGTACTTC. This encodes CASSGNSYEQYF.

The chain employs TRBV6-6 and TRBJ1-1; D might be TRBD1 (5 bases). V was clipped by 7 bases and J by 8 bases, with 14 bases between them. Looked up from germline, CDR1 is MNHNY and CDR2 is SVGAGI (reference sequence). CDR3 length: 12 residues. The CDR3 DNA follows: TGTGCCAGCATTAGAGACAGAGGCGAAGCTTTCTTT. This translates into CASIRDRGEAFF.

The gene calls are TRBV2 and TRBJ1-2, with D unresolved. Germline assignment: CDR1 SNHLY and CDR2 FYNNEI. Trimming shortened V by 3 bases and J by 8 bases, and 13 bases separated the two germline ends. The CDR3 length is 13 residues. CDR3 in DNA: TGTGCCAGCAGTGAGGGCACTCTCCGGGGCTACACCTTC. Protein: CASSEGTLRGYTF.

For this clone: One end of the junction fails to match germline, which may point to a read error. This sample includes further DNA sequences coding for the same CDR3. The chain combines TRBV5-4 with TRBJ1-2; 9 bases are shared with TRBD1. The germline V gene has CDR1 SGHNT and CDR2 YYREEE (reference sequence). This CDR3 comprises 12 residues. CDR3 sequence (DNA): TGTGCCTGGGGACAGGGCTACTATGGCTACACCTTT. Translating gives CAWGQGYYGYTF.

This sequence joins TRBV6-5 and TRBJ1-4; D not resolved. V was trimmed by 0 bases and J by 6 bases, leaving 11 bases between them. The length of the CDR3 is 15 residues. Germline V lookup: CDR1 MNHEY, CDR2 SVGAGI. This CDR3 reads CASSYSRRRDEKLFF. The CDR3 DNA follows: TGTGCCAGCAGTTACTCGAGGCGGCGTGATGAAAAACTGTTTTTT.

This chain uses TRBV7-8 with TRBJ1-5; D gene unclear. Germline V gene sequence: CDR1 SGHVS, CDR2 FQNEAQ. The V end lost 2 bases, the J end lost 8 bases, and 10 bases lay between the germline ends. The CDR3 has 13 amino acids. The CDR3 coding sequence is TGTGCCAGCAGCTTAAGTGGGCCTGAGCCCCAGCATTTT. This encodes CASSLSGPEPQHF.

The V and J genes are TRBV2 and TRBJ2-5; a weak D match, TRBD2 (5 bases). CDR1 SNHLY and CDR2 FYNNEI come from the germline V gene. Between the trimmed V and J ends, which lost 4 bases and 7 bases, there was a span of 13 bases. The CDR3 spans 13 residues. In DNA form, the CDR3 reads TGTGCCAGCAGTGGCGAGGGAAAGGGGACCCAGTACTTC. Protein: CASSGEGKGTQYF. Looking up the rest from reference TRBV2 and TRBJ2-5 gives the full variable domain: EPEVTQTPSHQVTQMGQEVILRCVPISNHLYFYWYRQILGQKVEFLVSFYNNEISEKSEIFDDQFSVERPDGSNFTLKIRSTKLEDSAMYFCASSGEGKGTQYFGPGTRLLVL.

V usage is TRBV28 and J usage is TRBJ2-2, with D possibly being TRBD1 (6 bases). V lost 6 bases and J 2 bases, leaving 13 bases between the germline ends. CDR1 is MDHEN and CDR2 is SYDVKM in the germline V gene. The CDR3 runs to 15 residues. CDR3 nucleotide sequence: TGTGCCAGCAGCCCCGGACAGATCAACACCGGGGAGCTGTTTTTT. This codes for CASSPGQINTGELFF.

V gene TRBV6-1 combines with J gene TRBJ1-2; D gene unclear. Trimming took 1 base from V and 5 from J, leaving 11 bases between them. The CDR3 runs 14 residues. Germline CDR1 is MNHNS and CDR2 is SASEGT. The CDR3 loop reads CASSEEAEEYGYTF. In nucleotides, the CDR3 is TGTGCCAGCAGTGAAGAGGCAGAAGAATATGGCTACACCTTC.

This chain joins TRBV30 and TRBJ2-1; 7 bases fit TRBD2. The CDR3 totals 13 residues. The germline V gene has CDR1 GTSNPN and CDR2 SVGIG (reference sequence). Trimming removed 1 base from V and 8 bases from J; junction bases left unmatched: 5. The CDR3 loop is CAWSGRGVDEQFF. The CDR3 region has the DNA TGTGCCTGGAGTGGACGGGGGGTAGATGAGCAGTTCTTC.

The chain employs TRBV6-5 and TRBJ2-1, with D maybe TRBD1 (6 bases). The CDR3 runs 15 residues. CDR1 is MNHEY and CDR2 is SVGAGI in the germline V gene. Trimming removed 0 bases from V and 9 bases from J, with 15 bases in between. CDR3 amino acids: CASSYSPGATGEQFF. DNA of the CDR3: TGTGCCAGCAGTTACTCGCCAGGGGCAACCGGTGAGCAGTTCTTC.

This chain connects TRBV6-5 to TRBJ2-7, with 11 bases identical to TRBD1. Germline CDR1 is MNHEY and CDR2 is SVGAGI. Trimming at V came to 5 bases and at J to 5 bases, leaving 5 bases not matched to a gene. The CDR3 is 14 residues long. The CDR3 sequence: CASSRGQGVHEQYF. In DNA, the CDR3 is TGTGCCAGCAGTAGGGGACAGGGGGTCCACGAGCAGTACTTC.

V gene TRBV10-1 combines with J gene TRBJ1-4, with D uncertain. Germline V CDR1 and CDR2: WNHNN, SYGVQD (reference sequence). The CDR3 is 14 amino acids. Between the trimmed V and J ends, which lost 3 bases and 8 bases, there was a span of 13 bases. In DNA form, the CDR3 reads TGCGCCAGCAGTGACGCGGACTTGAGGGAAAAACTGTTTTTT. Its translation is CASSDADLREKLFF.

The rearrangement uses TRBV28 and TRBJ2-3; possibly TRBD2 for D (6 bases). Germline loops: CDR1 MDHEN, CDR2 SYDVKM. The CDR3 has 13 amino acids. V shed 8 bases and J shed 1 base, with 10 bases lying between them. CDR3 in DNA: TGTGCCAGCGGGGGGTCGGGCACAGATACGCAGTATTTT. The encoded protein is CASGGSGTDTQYF.

This chain links TRBV5-6 with TRBJ1-4, with D perhaps matching TRBD1 (5 bases). This CDR3 spans 15 amino acids. The V gene's germline CDR1 is SGHDT and CDR2 YYEEEE. The V and J ends lost 4 bases and 0 bases respectively, with 10 bases between them. The CDR3 spells CASSDSPTTNEKLFF. CDR3 DNA sequence: TGTGCCAGCAGCGACAGTCCAACAACTAATGAAAAACTGTTTTTT.

This clone was detected only once. V is TRBV28 and J is TRBJ1-6, with D unclear. The germline V and J ends were trimmed by 3 bases and 8 bases, with 5 bases remaining between them. The CDR3 is made up of 12 amino acids. Germline CDR1 MDHEN, CDR2 SYDVKM. DNA of the CDR3: TGTGCCAGCAGTTTTCGTCATTCACCCCTCCACTTT. Protein: CASSFRHSPLHF.

The rearrangement links TRBV10-1 to TRBJ1-3, with TRBD1 as a possible D gene (5 bases). The CDR3 consists of 15 residues. Deletions cut 9 bases from V and 0 bases from J, with 15 bases between. Germline assignment: CDR1 WNHNN and CDR2 SYGVQD (reference sequence). As DNA, the CDR3 is TGCGCCAGTTCCCACAGGCCCGACTCTGGAAACACCATATATTTT. It translates to CASSHRPDSGNTIYF.

The chain couples TRBV5-4 to TRBJ2-7, with 7 bases lining up with TRBD1. Trimming at V came to 2 bases and at J to 2 bases, leaving 10 bases not matched to a gene. The CDR3 totals 16 residues. Per germline, CDR1 SGHNT and CDR2 YYREEE (reference sequence). For the CDR3, the DNA is TGTGCCAGCAGCTTTCCCCGCCCCGGGACAGCCTACGAGCAGTACTTC. It specifies CASSFPRPGTAYEQYF.

For this clone: A much larger clone differs by one base, so this may be a read error. This rearrangement joins TRBV28 to TRBJ1-5, with D perhaps matching TRBD1 (5 bases). V lost 5 bases and J 6 bases, leaving 17 bases between the germline ends. Germline values: CDR1 MDHEN, CDR2 SYDVKM. The CDR3 is 15 residues long. The CDR3 loop reads CASSLIDGGSQPQHF. The CDR3 bases are TGTGCCAGCAGTCTTATTGACGGGGGGAGTCAGCCCCAGCATTTT.

The rearrangement links TRBV6-6 to TRBJ1-6; D ambiguous. Germline V gene lookup returns CDR1 MNHNY and CDR2 SVGAGI (reference sequence). Trimming pared 2 bases from V and 7 bases from J, leaving 9 bases between. The CDR3 has 14 residues. The CDR3 sequence: CASSYRGDNSPLHF. In DNA, the CDR3 is TGTGCCAGCAGTTACCGGGGAGACAATTCACCCCTCCACTTT.

The V and J genes are TRBV5-4 and TRBJ1-6; D possibly corresponds to TRBD1 (5 bases). The CDR3 extends over 15 amino acids. Trimming stripped 9 bases from V and 3 bases from J, with 16 bases between. Germline CDR1 SGHNT, CDR2 YYREEE (reference sequence). CDR3 residues: CATSSWTHYNSPLHF. CDR3 DNA: TGTGCCACCAGTAGTTGGACACACTATAATTCACCCCTCCACTTT.

The chain is built from TRBV7-8 and TRBJ2-1; 7 nucleotides line up with TRBD1. CDR1 and CDR2 (germline): SGHVS, FQNEAQ. CDR3 length: 16 residues. The junction had 4 bases not matched to a gene; V was cut back by 2 bases and J by 0 bases. CDR3 sequence: CASSLTGQSSYNEQFF. CDR3 DNA sequence: TGTGCCAGCAGCTTAACGGGACAGAGCTCCTACAATGAGCAGTTCTTC.

The genes are TRBV18 and TRBJ1-2; D is perhaps TRBD1 (5 bases). The V gene's germline CDR1 is KGHSH and CDR2 LQKENI. The CDR3 has 15 amino acids. V lost 4 bases, J lost 0 bases, and 12 bases lay in between. The CDR3 region is CASSRRDGSNYGYTF. CDR3 DNA sequence: TGTGCCAGCTCACGCCGGGACGGGTCTAACTATGGCTACACCTTC.

About this clone itself: This could be a read error, since a much larger clone is one nucleotide away. Within the sample, other DNA sequences also encode this same CDR3. V usage is TRBV7-2 and J usage is TRBJ2-7; the D gene is possibly TRBD2 (5 bases). CDR1 is SGHTA and CDR2 is FQGNSA in the germline V gene. Trimming removed 5 bases from V and 3 bases from J, with 5 bases in between. CDR3 length: 11 residues. CDR3 sequence: CASSRGYEQYF. The CDR3 nucleotides read TGTGCCAGCAGCCGGGGCTACGAGCAGTACTTC.